The source of this T cell receptor (beta chain) is a study of blood T cells in healthy people across ages. The CDR3 consists of 15 residues. Looked up from germline, CDR1 is SGHAT and CDR2 is FQDESV (reference sequence). About this clonotype: Given a much more abundant clone one base away, this may be a read error.

A J-beta primer mix and a sample-barcoded 5' primer were used in a second PCR of roughly 6 to 12 cycles. The template-switch adaptor was a 5' adaptor with 12 random nucleotides. It tagged each cDNA molecule. TCRdb independently ran MiXCR on the 5' RACE reads; one entry per CDR3 protein. The data contain roughly 1,800,000 distinct CDR3 sequences, roughly 49% of them singletons. The sample comprised blood. The source is a woman in her thirties or forties in good health. The V call is TRBV11-1, the J call TRBJ2-7; maybe TRBD1 (6 bases). In DNA, the CDR3 is TGTGCCAGCAGCTTAGGGACAGCATTTTCCTACAAGCAGTACTTC. Its translation is CASSLGTAFSYKQYF. The variable domain in full, with the rest retrieved from reference TRBV11-1 and TRBJ2-7, is EAEVAQSPRYKITEKSQAVAFWCDPISGHATLYWYRQILGQGPELLVQFQDESVVDDSQLPKDRFSAERLKGVDSTLKIQPAELGDSAMYLCASSLGTAFSYKQYFGPGTRLTVT.